One and the same sample provided the 28 T cell receptor beta chains below, sequenced in a study of cytomegalovirus exposure and HLA in healthy donors. Primers included in the PCR were 60 Vbeta and 13 Jbeta primers. The repertoire was sequenced with immunoSEQ multiplex PCR; TCRdb's copy has only in-frame clones and lacks some. The sample includes around 130,000 clones, roughly three fifths of them seen just once. Sequences were obtained from PBMCs. The receptors were gathered from an older woman in good health and CMV-seronegative.

V is TRBV9 and J is TRBJ2-7, with 7 positions matching TRBD1. The V gene end was trimmed by 0 bases and the J gene end by 1 base; junction bases not matched to a gene: 4. The CDR3 spans 15 residues. Per germline, CDR1 SGDLS and CDR2 YYNGEE. For the CDR3, the DNA is TGTGCCAGCAGCGTAGGAGGGGGCCAGTCCTACGAGCAGTACTTC. It is translated as CASSVGGGQSYEQYF. The full variable domain, its missing parts supplied by reference TRBV9 and TRBJ2-7, is DSGVTQTPKHLITATGQRVTLRCSPRSGDLSVYWYQQSLDQGLQFLIQYYNGEERAKGNILERFSAQQFPDLHSELNLSSLELGDSALYFCASSVGGGQSYEQYFGPGTRLTVT.

V and J are TRBV6-5 and TRBJ2-6; D call uncertain. V lost 2 bases and J lost 4, with 9 bases in between. The CDR3 loop spans 15 amino acids. The germline CDR1 and CDR2 sequences are MNHEY and SVGAGI. CDR3 nucleotide sequence: TGTGCCAGCAGTTACCTAGTGGTAGGGGCCAACGTCCTGACTTTC. Encoded protein: CASSYLVVGANVLTF.

This clone came up a few times. V usage is TRBV2 and J usage is TRBJ2-7; 7 bases match TRBD2. From germline, CDR1 is SNHLY and CDR2 FYNNEI. Germline trimming cut 4 bases from V and 6 bases from J; bases unmatched to any gene: 9. The CDR3 length is 14 residues. The CDR3 protein is CASSAVRSGGEQYF. The DNA for the CDR3 is TGTGCCAGCAGTGCGGTCAGATCGGGGGGCGAGCAGTACTTC. Full variable domain (missing parts from reference TRBV2 and TRBJ2-7): EPEVTQTPSHQVTQMGQEVILRCVPISNHLYFYWYRQILGQKVEFLVSFYNNEISEKSEIFDDQFSVERPDGSNFTLKIRSTKLEDSAMYFCASSAVRSGGEQYFGPGTRLTVT.

The V and J genes are TRBV5-1 and TRBJ1-1, with D perhaps TRBD1 (5 bases). Germline V gives CDR1 SGHRS, CDR2 YFSETQ. The ends were cut back, 5 bases at V and 4 bases at J, with 15 bases in the middle. The CDR3 totals 14 residues. The CDR3 spells CASREGPFSTEAFF. The CDR3 nucleotides are TGCGCCAGCAGGGAGGGGCCCTTTAGCACTGAAGCTTTCTTT.

The chain has TRBV11-2 and TRBJ1-5, with D possibly TRBD1 on 5 matching bases. CDR1 and CDR2 from the germline V gene are SGHAT and FQNNGV. This CDR3 spans 12 amino acids. V lost 5 bases, J lost 7 bases, and 9 bases lay in between. CDR3 sequence (DNA): TGTGCCAGCAGCCACCAGGGACAGCCCCAGCATTTT. This codes for CASSHQGQPQHF.

Notes on this clone: The sample has other DNA sequences that encode this CDR3 too. The chain joins TRBV6-1 to TRBJ1-2, with D perhaps matching TRBD1 (6 bases). The CDR3 length is 15 residues. V was pared by 3 bases and J by 0 bases, with 11 bases between. Germline CDR1 MNHNS, CDR2 SASEGT. CDR3 bases: TGTGCCAGCAGTGACCAGGGACACCCTAACTATGGCTACACCTTC. As protein: CASSDQGHPNYGYTF.

The CDR3 nucleotides read TGTGCCAGCAAATTGGGAGACGGGAATTCACCCCTCCACTTT. Protein: CASKLGDGNSPLHF. The chain is built from TRBV2 and TRBJ1-6, with D hard to call. The CDR3 is 14 amino acids. Germline-derived CDR1 and CDR2 are SNHLY and FYNNEI. V was trimmed by 7 bases and J by 7 bases, leaving 14 bases between them.

This chain uses TRBV19 with TRBJ2-1; 7 bases match TRBD1. The trim removed 4 bases at V and 10 bases at J, leaving 7 bases unmatched. The V gene's germline CDR1 is LNHDA and CDR2 SQIVND (reference sequence). This CDR3 has 13 residues. The CDR3 reads CASSTRQGGEQFF. The CDR3 nucleotides are TGTGCCAGTAGTACGAGACAGGGTGGCGAGCAGTTCTTC.

This clone was seen a handful of times. The V call is TRBV5-1, the J call TRBJ2-3; no firm D call. The CDR3 consists of 13 residues. The V and J ends lost 2 bases and 4 bases respectively, with 8 bases between them. The germline V gene has CDR1 SGHRS and CDR2 YFSETQ. The chain's CDR3 is CASSFYSPDTQYF. The CDR3, as DNA: TGCGCCAGCAGCTTTTACAGCCCAGATACGCAGTATTTT.

The chain joins TRBV29-1 to TRBJ1-1; D is possibly TRBD1 (5 bases). V was trimmed by 1 base and J by 5 bases, leaving 8 bases between them. The CDR3 has 12 residues. Germline CDR1 and CDR2: SQVTM and ANQGSEA. The CDR3 protein is CSVEGGRTEAFF. CDR3 sequence (DNA): TGCAGCGTTGAAGGGGGGAGGACTGAAGCTTTCTTT.

To note about this clone: This CDR3 is also generated by other DNA sequences in the sample. The genes are TRBV5-1 and TRBJ2-7, with D unclear. Germline V gives CDR1 SGHRS, CDR2 YFSETQ. The V end was cut by 0 bases, the J end by 2 bases, with 6 bases between. The CDR3 consists of 13 residues. CDR3 loop: CASSLDRAYEQYF. The CDR3 DNA reads TGCGCCAGCAGCTTGGACAGAGCCTACGAGCAGTACTTC.

This chain uses TRBV28 with TRBJ2-1; TRBD2 matches 10 bases. The germline CDR1 and CDR2 sequences are MDHEN and SYDVKM. The trim removed 6 bases at V and 12 bases at J, leaving 14 bases unmatched. The CDR3 loop spans 15 amino acids. CDR3 protein: CASSPQASGSRRQFF. CDR3 nucleotide sequence: TGTGCCAGCAGCCCACAGGCTAGCGGGAGTCGGAGGCAGTTCTTC.

V is TRBV5-1 and J is TRBJ2-7, with D possibly TRBD1 on 6 matching bases. The germline CDR1 and CDR2 sequences are SGHRS and YFSETQ. V lost 2 bases to trimming and J lost 7 bases, with 19 bases between them. This CDR3 is built from 15 residues. The CDR3 DNA sequence: TGCGCCAGCAGCTTTACCTGGGGGACAAGGGAAGAGCAGTACTTC. This encodes CASSFTWGTREEQYF.

The V and J genes are TRBV5-1 and TRBJ1-2; maybe TRBD1 (5 bases). The CDR3 has 13 amino acids. With 2 bases removed from V and 7 bases from J, the gap between germline ends came to 12 bases. Germline V lookup: CDR1 SGHRS, CDR2 YFSETQ. CDR3 in DNA: TGCGCCAGCAGCTTAACGAACCAGGGTGGCTACACCTTC. Translation: CASSLTNQGGYTF.

The J gene is TRBJ2-1, the V gene TRBV7-8; a possible D gene is TRBD2 (5 bases). The CDR3 is 15 amino acids. Germline CDR1 and CDR2: SGHVS and FQNEAQ. V was clipped by 3 bases and J by 7 bases, with 16 bases between them. CDR3 sequence: CASSLASSRTNEQFF. CDR3 nucleotide sequence: TGTGCCAGCAGCTTGGCTAGCTCTAGGACGAATGAGCAGTTCTTC.

The DNA for the CDR3 is TGTGCCAGCAGCCTAGTCGGGGGGGAGACCCAGTACTTC. Residues: CASSLVGGETQYF. The rearrangement uses TRBV7-2 and TRBJ2-5, with 7 bases identical to TRBD2. CDR1 SGHTA and CDR2 FQGNSA come from the germline V gene. The junction had 5 bases not matched to a gene; V was cut back by 5 bases and J by 5 bases. CDR3 length: 13 residues.

This clone was picked up one time. V usage is TRBV12-5 and J usage is TRBJ2-1; D is possibly TRBD1 (8 bases). CDR3 length: 16 amino acids. V lost 6 bases and J lost 7, with 22 bases in between. Germline values: CDR1 LGHNT, CDR2 FRNRAP. The CDR3 region is CASGAGDRRNRNEQFF. The CDR3 DNA reads TGTGCTAGTGGGGCGGGGGACAGGAGAAACAGGAATGAGCAGTTCTTC.

The chain couples TRBV29-1 to TRBJ1-1; D is undetermined. The ends were cut back, 7 bases at V and 1 base at J, with 19 bases in the middle. Germline CDR1 reads SQVTM; CDR2 reads ANQGSEA. This CDR3 comprises 15 residues. CDR3 sequence: CSAAPQYRPNTEAFF. DNA of the CDR3: TGCAGCGCCGCCCCTCAGTACAGACCGAACACTGAAGCTTTCTTT.

In this sample, this clone turned up a few times. The gene calls are TRBV28 and TRBJ1-1; D not certain. Germline loops: CDR1 MDHEN, CDR2 SYDVKM. V lost 5 bases to trimming and J lost 0 bases, with 13 bases between them. This CDR3 is 15 amino acids long. As DNA, the CDR3 is TGTGCCAGCAGTCAAGGCGGAAGCATGAACACTGAAGCTTTCTTT. Translation: CASSQGGSMNTEAFF.

In DNA form, the CDR3 reads TGTGCCAGTAGTAAAACCGGGACAACCTATGGCTACACCTTC. This sequence encodes CASSKTGTTYGYTF. The rearrangement uses TRBV19 and TRBJ1-2, with D possibly TRBD1 on 6 matching bases. Germline loops: CDR1 LNHDA, CDR2 SQIVND (reference sequence). Deletions cut 4 bases from V and 4 bases from J, with 13 bases between. The CDR3 is 14 residues long.

This clone was seen more than once but under ten times. The genes are TRBV7-8 and TRBJ2-3; TRBD2 aligns across 9 bases. Germline V gene data show CDR1 as SGHVS and CDR2 as FQNEAQ. The V and J ends lost 5 bases and 1 base, in that order; junction bases with no gene match: 1. The CDR3 length is 14 residues. The DNA for the CDR3 is TGTGCCAGCAGCCGGACTAGCGGCACAGATACGCAGTATTTT. It translates to CASSRTSGTDTQYF.

This clone appeared once. The chain combines TRBV6-1 with TRBJ2-7, with TRBD1 matching over 8 bases. The ends lost 6 bases at V and 3 bases at J; junction bases unmatched: 7. The CDR3 spans 14 residues. In germline, CDR1 is MNHNS, CDR2 SASEGT. CDR3 loop: CASRGQVALYEQYF. In DNA form, the CDR3 reads TGTGCCAGCAGGGGACAGGTTGCGCTCTACGAGCAGTACTTC.

The chain has TRBV15 and TRBJ2-7; D is perhaps TRBD1 (5 bases). In germline, CDR1 is LNHNV, CDR2 YYDKDF (reference sequence). The V end was cut by 0 bases, the J end by 2 bases, with 20 bases between. The CDR3 covers 18 residues. The CDR3 DNA is TGTGCCACCAGCAGAGATATGGGCCAGGGTGGTTTGACCTACGAGCAGTACTTC. Translating gives CATSRDMGQGGLTYEQYF.

The chain recombines TRBV6-5 with TRBJ1-2, with D unclear. The ends were cut back, 2 bases at V and 7 bases at J, with 11 bases in the middle. This CDR3 is built from 13 residues. Germline V gene data show CDR1 as MNHEY and CDR2 as SVGAGI. CDR3 nucleotides: TGTGCCAGCAGTTACAAGGGTAGCGGTGGCTACACCTTC. It translates to CASSYKGSGGYTF.

The V call is TRBV5-4, the J call TRBJ2-5, with D tentatively TRBD1 (6 bases). Trimming pared 4 bases from V and 4 bases from J, leaving 14 bases between. CDR1 SGHNT and CDR2 YYREEE come from the germline V gene (reference sequence). The CDR3 is made up of 14 amino acids. Here the CDR3 DNA reads TGTGCCAGCAGCCCATTGACAGGCACAGAGACCCAGTACTTC. The encoded protein is CASSPLTGTETQYF.

This chain links TRBV19 with TRBJ2-2, with TRBD1 identical over 9 bases. V gave up 7 bases and J gave up 3 bases; unmatched junction bases: 9. Germline V lookup: CDR1 LNHDA, CDR2 SQIVND (reference sequence). The CDR3 runs 16 residues. CDR3 region: CASTSSGTGYTGELFF. The CDR3 DNA reads as TGTGCCAGTACCTCCTCGGGGACAGGGTACACCGGGGAGCTGTTTTTT. The full variable domain, rest sourced from reference TRBV19 and TRBJ2-2, is DGGITQSPKYLFRKEGQNVTLSCEQNLNHDAMYWYRQDPGQGLRLIYYSQIVNDFQKGDIAEGYSVSREKKESFPLTVTSAQKNPTAFYLCASTSSGTGYTGELFFGEGSRLTVL.

This chain joins TRBV6-6 and TRBJ2-3; 7 positions match TRBD1. This CDR3 has 14 residues. CDR1 and CDR2 (germline): MNHNY, SVGAGI (reference sequence). V shed 6 bases and J 0 bases; nucleotides not matched to a gene: 3. CDR3 nucleotide sequence: TGTGCCAGCAGCCGGGACAGAAGCACAGATACGCAGTATTTT. This sequence encodes CASSRDRSTDTQYF.

The chain links TRBV19 to TRBJ1-3; 8 positions agree with TRBD1. Looked up from germline, CDR1 is LNHDA and CDR2 is SQIVND (reference sequence). The CDR3 extends over 16 amino acids. V gave up 3 bases and J gave up 0 bases; unmatched junction bases: 4. CDR3 in DNA: TGTGCCAGTAGTATGGGACAGGCAAGCTCTGGAAACACCATATATTTT. Protein sequence: CASSMGQASSGNTIYF. The complete variable domain, with remaining parts taken from reference TRBV19 and TRBJ1-3, reads DGGITQSPKYLFRKEGQNVTLSCEQNLNHDAMYWYRQDPGQGLRLIYYSQIVNDFQKGDIAEGYSVSREKKESFPLTVTSAQKNPTAFYLCASSMGQASSGNTIYFGEGSWLTVV.